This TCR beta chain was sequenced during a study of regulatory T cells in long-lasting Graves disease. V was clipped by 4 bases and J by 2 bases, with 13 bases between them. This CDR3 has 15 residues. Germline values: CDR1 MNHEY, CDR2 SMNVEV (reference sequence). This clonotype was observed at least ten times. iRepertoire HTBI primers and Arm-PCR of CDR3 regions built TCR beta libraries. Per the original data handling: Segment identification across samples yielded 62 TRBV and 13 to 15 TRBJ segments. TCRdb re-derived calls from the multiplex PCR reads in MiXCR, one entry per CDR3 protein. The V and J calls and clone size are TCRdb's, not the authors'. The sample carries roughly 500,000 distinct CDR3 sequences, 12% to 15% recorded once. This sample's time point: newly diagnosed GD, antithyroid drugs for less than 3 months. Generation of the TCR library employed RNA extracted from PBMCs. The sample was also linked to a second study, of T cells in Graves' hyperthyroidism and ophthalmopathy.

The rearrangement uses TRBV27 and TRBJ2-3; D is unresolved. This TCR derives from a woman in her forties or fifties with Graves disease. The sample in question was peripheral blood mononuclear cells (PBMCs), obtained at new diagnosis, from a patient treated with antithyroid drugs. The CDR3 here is CASSSVSRVTDTQYF. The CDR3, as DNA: TGTGCCAGCAGTTCGGTTTCACGGGTCACAGATACGCAGTATTTT.